The entry below gives a single T cell receptor beta chain sequence along with its context. The data were obtained in a study of blood T cell repertoires in COVID-19. Study details: Italy, Spain and the United States were the sources of the convalescent and acute COVID-19 samples. T cells, B-cell-depleted T cells, or PBMCs supplied cDNA or gDNA.

CDR3 size: 16 residues. After removal of 3 bases from V and 2 bases from J, the junction contained 6 bases not matched to a gene. Per the germline V gene, CDR1 is SGDLS and CDR2 is YYNGEE. Some clones are missing from TCRdb's copy, which holds only in-frame ones; the method was immunoSEQ multiplex PCR. The sample records about 220,000 clones, 65% to 85% being singletons. This TCR came from a woman aged 25 to 39 who had recovered from COVID-19. The chain is built from TRBV9 and TRBJ2-5; 11 bases are shared with TRBD2. Material: peripheral blood. The CDR3 DNA is TGTGCCAGCAGCGCAGTTCTAGCGGGAGGACAAGAGACCCAGTACTTC. It codes for CASSAVLAGGQETQYF.